This passage covers 23 T cell receptor beta chains from one sample sequenced in a study of blood T cell repertoires in COVID-19. Profiled with immunoSEQ multiplex PCR; TCRdb holds only in-frame clones, not every one. The sample shows 150,000 or so clones, approximately 80% of them seen only once. Material: PBMCs or T cells enriched from blood (not recorded which). Every receptor here comes from a woman in her fifties or sixties who had recovered from COVID-19.

This clone appeared a few times. CDR3 in amino acids: CASSNLAQETQYF. DNA of the CDR3: TGTGCCAGCAGCAATTTGGCCCAAGAGACCCAGTACTTC. J is TRBJ2-5 and V is TRBV11-2; D is ambiguous. Trimming left V 5 bases short and J 1 base short, with 8 bases between. The CDR3 loop spans 13 amino acids. CDR1 is SGHAT and CDR2 is FQNNGV in the germline V gene. Combining the CDR3 with reference TRBV11-2 and TRBJ2-5 gives the whole variable domain EAGVAQSPRYKIIEKRQSVAFWCNPISGHATLYWYQQILGQGPKLLIQFQNNGVVDDSQLPKDRFSAERLKGVDSTLKIQPAKLEDSAVYLCASSNLAQETQYFGPGTRLLVL.

The V and J genes are TRBV18 and TRBJ1-1; 10 positions agree with TRBD1. The germline CDR1 and CDR2 sequences are KGHSH and LQKENI. The trim removed 0 bases at V and 5 bases at J, leaving 6 bases unmatched. CDR3 size: 16 residues. The CDR3: CASSPPTGGEYTEAFF. The CDR3, as DNA: TGTGCCAGCTCACCACCGACAGGGGGCGAGTATACTGAAGCTTTCTTT.

The chain combines TRBV14 with TRBJ1-4; 7 nucleotides line up with TRBD1. The V and J ends lost 8 bases and 0 bases, in that order; junction bases with no gene match: 3. Germline loops: CDR1 SGHDN, CDR2 FVKESK. The CDR3 is made up of 14 amino acids. The CDR3 loop is CASHQGATNEKLFF. The CDR3 region has the DNA TGTGCCAGCCACCAGGGGGCAACTAATGAAAAACTGTTTTTT. Full variable domain (remainder filled in from reference TRBV14 and TRBJ1-4): EAGVTQFPSHSVIEKGQTVTLRCDPISGHDNLYWYRRVMGKEIKFLLHFVKESKQDESGMPNNRFLAERTGGTYSTLKVQPAELEDSGVYFCASHQGATNEKLFFGSGTQLSVL.

This clone appeared a few times. This chain links TRBV6-5 with TRBJ1-1; unclear D gene. This CDR3 has 13 amino acids. The germline CDR1 and CDR2 sequences are MNHEY and SVGAGI. Trimming took off 6 bases at V and 6 bases at J, with 14 bases between the two ends. CDR3 residues: CASSILGMAEAFF. The CDR3 DNA sequence: TGTGCCAGCAGCATACTGGGCATGGCTGAAGCTTTCTTT.

V gene TRBV24-1 combines with J gene TRBJ1-2; 10 bases line up with TRBD1. CDR3 length: 17 amino acids. Germline V gives CDR1 KGHDR, CDR2 SFDVKD. With 4 bases clipped from V and 5 bases from J, the junction kept 12 bases outside the gene matches. CDR3 bases: TGTGCCACCAGTGACCCGACCGGGACAGGGGACCTTTATGGCTACACCTTC. It encodes CATSDPTGTGDLYGYTF.

The V gene is TRBV11-1, the J gene TRBJ2-1, with D hard to call. The CDR3 runs 13 residues. Trimming removed 5 bases at V and 9 bases at J, with 14 bases between. Per the germline V gene, CDR1 is SGHAT and CDR2 is FQDESV (reference sequence). The CDR3 spells CASSLAPTGEQFF. The CDR3 DNA is TGTGCCAGCAGCCTGGCACCTACGGGTGAGCAGTTCTTC.

V and J are TRBV6-5 and TRBJ2-1; 8 positions agree with TRBD2. Germline assignment: CDR1 MNHEY and CDR2 SVGAGI. The CDR3 is 15 residues long. V lost 7 bases and J lost 9; bases outside the gene matches: 14. CDR3 sequence (DNA): TGTGCCAGCACCTTGGGTCTCGGACTAGCATTTGAGCAGTTCTTC. This gives the protein CASTLGLGLAFEQFF.

This chain uses TRBV9 with TRBJ2-7; 11 bases agree with TRBD1. Per germline, CDR1 SGDLS and CDR2 YYNGEE. V was clipped by 4 bases and J by 4 bases; unmatched bases: 10. The CDR3 is 16 residues long. In DNA form, the CDR3 reads TGTGCCAGCAGCATCGGGACAGGGGGAATTGGTTACGAGCAGTACTTC. Protein product: CASSIGTGGIGYEQYF. Full variable domain (outside the CDR3, taken from reference TRBV9 and TRBJ2-7): DSGVTQTPKHLITATGQRVTLRCSPRSGDLSVYWYQQSLDQGLQFLIQYYNGEERAKGNILERFSAQQFPDLHSELNLSSLELGDSALYFCASSIGTGGIGYEQYFGPGTRLTVT.

The CDR3 DNA sequence: TGTGCCAGCAGCTCCTACAGTCTCCGCGGGGCCTACGAGCAGTACTTC. This encodes CASSSYSLRGAYEQYF. The chain recombines TRBV5-6 with TRBJ2-7; perhaps TRBD2 as D (6 bases). This CDR3 comprises 16 residues. CDR1 SGHDT and CDR2 YYEEEE come from the germline V gene. The V and J ends lost 3 bases and 2 bases respectively, with 18 bases between them.

The chain combines TRBV27 with TRBJ1-2; 7 bases map to TRBD1. The V segment lost 5 bases and the J segment 4 bases; nucleotides outside the gene matches: 7. The CDR3 runs 14 residues. CDR1 MNHEY and CDR2 SMNVEV come from the germline V gene (reference sequence). The CDR3 DNA follows: TGTGCCAGCAGTCAGAGGGGACAGACCTATGGCTACACCTTC. Residues: CASSQRGQTYGYTF.

This chain connects TRBV1 to TRBJ2-5; the table's D call, TRBD2, has no DNA check behind it. TRBV1 is listed as a pseudogene. The CDR3 runs to 19 residues. CDR3 nucleotide sequence: TGCACCAGCAGCTGCCCGGGACTAGCGGGGGGGCCGGGTGAAGAGACCCAGTACTTC. Its protein product is CTSSCPGLAGGPGEETQYF.

The CDR3 coding sequence is TGCGCCAGCGGGAGGACAGGCTCACTCTACGAGCAGTACTTC. Protein sequence: CASGRTGSLYEQYF. J is TRBJ2-7 and V is TRBV5-1, with D possibly matching TRBD1 (7 bases). The germline V gene encodes CDR1 SGHRS and CDR2 YFSETQ. V shed 7 bases and J shed 3 bases, with 17 bases lying between them. The CDR3 is 14 amino acids. Complete variable domain (other parts from reference TRBV5-1 and TRBJ2-7): KAGVTQTPRYLIKTRGQQVTLSCSPISGHRSVSWYQQTPGQGLQFLFEYFSETQRNKGNFPGRFSGRQFSNSRSEMNVSTLELGDSALYLCASGRTGSLYEQYFGPGTRLTVT.

This clone was counted a single time. The chain links TRBV28 to TRBJ2-7; 8 nucleotides line up with TRBD1. CDR1 is MDHEN and CDR2 is SYDVKM in the germline V gene. V dropped 5 bases and J dropped 0; count of bases not matched to a gene: 6. The CDR3 covers 15 residues. The CDR3 DNA follows: TGTGCCAGCAGTCCTCGGACAGGGAGCTCCTACGAGCAGTACGTC. Its protein product is CASSPRTGSSYEQYV.

This sequence joins TRBV5-1 and TRBJ1-1; the D gene is possibly TRBD1 (5 bases). The V gene's germline CDR1 is SGHRS and CDR2 YFSETQ. The CDR3 runs 17 residues. V dropped 4 bases and J dropped 0 bases, with 19 bases sitting between them. The CDR3 bases are TGCGCCAGCAGCGGGGCCCTCGCGGGGCCAATGAACACTGAAGCTTTCTTT. It encodes CASSGALAGPMNTEAFF.

V usage is TRBV19 and J usage is TRBJ2-7; 9 bases fit TRBD2. Germline trimming cut 3 bases from V and 3 bases from J; bases unmatched to any gene: 6. The CDR3 totals 15 residues. From germline, CDR1 is LNHDA and CDR2 SQIVND (reference sequence). Here the CDR3 reads CASSMGAGGLYEQYF. The CDR3 DNA is TGTGCCAGTAGTATGGGAGCGGGGGGCCTCTACGAGCAGTACTTC.

V usage is TRBV18 and J usage is TRBJ1-1; TRBD1 might be the D (6 bases). V gave up 5 bases and J gave up 4 bases, with 17 bases separating them. Germline lookup yields CDR1 KGHSH and CDR2 LQKENI. The CDR3 is 15 amino acids. DNA of the CDR3: TGTGCCAGCTCATACTCAGGGGCCCTGGGCACTGAAGCTTTCTTT. Its translation: CASSYSGALGTEAFF. The full variable domain, with the rest looked up from reference TRBV18 and TRBJ1-1, is NAGVMQNPRHLVRRRGQEARLRCSPMKGHSHVYWYRQLPEEGLKFMVYLQKENIIDESGMPKERFSAEFPKEGPSILRIQQVVRGDSAAYFCASSYSGALGTEAFFGQGTRLTVV.

The rearrangement joins TRBV7-3 to TRBJ1-3, with a weak D call TRBD1 (5 bases). The ends were cut back, 1 base at V and 4 bases at J, with 5 bases in the middle. Germline loops: CDR1 SGHTA, CDR2 FQGTGA. The CDR3 is made up of 13 amino acids. The CDR3 spells CASSLKGGNTIYF. CDR3 DNA: TGTGCCAGCAGCTTAAAGGGGGGAAACACCATATATTTT.

In its sample, this clone was seen many times. The chain recombines TRBV2 with TRBJ2-7; possibly TRBD2 for D (6 bases). Germline-derived CDR1 and CDR2 are SNHLY and FYNNEI. V dropped 1 base and J dropped 3 bases, with 13 bases sitting between them. CDR3 length equals 15 residues. The CDR3 region is CASSEGAWGDYEQYF. As DNA, the CDR3 is TGTGCCAGCAGTGAAGGGGCATGGGGGGACTACGAGCAGTACTTC.

A note on this clone: Additional DNA sequences in this sample encode the identical CDR3. The chain links TRBV28 to TRBJ1-1; D is perhaps TRBD1 (5 bases). The CDR3 is 13 residues long. Germline V gene sequence: CDR1 MDHEN, CDR2 SYDVKM. The V end lost 5 bases, the J end lost 1 base, and 8 bases lay between the germline ends. The CDR3 reads CASSLGGNTEAFF. The CDR3 DNA is TGTGCCAGCAGTCTCGGGGGGAACACTGAAGCTTTCTTT.

This clone was counted a few times. This chain links TRBV29-1 with TRBJ1-4, with D possibly TRBD1 on 5 matching bases. Germline CDR1 and CDR2: SQVTM and ANQGSEA. Trimming removed 7 bases at V and 4 bases at J, with 10 bases between. The CDR3 is 12 amino acids. The CDR3 region has the DNA TGCAGCGGGCGGGGCAGTAATGAAAAACTGTTTTTT. Protein sequence: CSGRGSNEKLFF.

This chain uses TRBV6-5 with TRBJ1-5; 9 nucleotides match TRBD1. The CDR3 spans 15 residues. Losses at the gene ends were 6 bases for V and 3 bases for J; bases not matched to a gene: 6. CDR1 is MNHEY and CDR2 is SVGAGI in the germline V gene. This CDR3 reads CASRWTGDANQPQHF. CDR3 coding DNA: TGTGCCAGCAGATGGACAGGGGACGCCAATCAGCCCCAGCATTTT.

The chain couples TRBV25-1 to TRBJ1-1; D is perhaps TRBD1 (5 bases). The germline CDR1 and CDR2 sequences are MGHDK and SYGVNS. The V end was cut by 6 bases, the J end by 6 bases, with 20 bases between. The length of the CDR3 is 15 residues. The CDR3 DNA is TGTGCCAGCAGCCCCTCAGACAGAGAGAAGCCTGAAGCTTTCTTT. Its protein is CASSPSDREKPEAFF.

The chain employs TRBV29-1 and TRBJ1-3; perhaps TRBD1 as D (6 bases). The V gene lost 6 bases and the J gene lost 0 bases, with 12 bases spanning the gap. The CDR3 contains 14 residues. Germline assignment: CDR1 SQVTM and CDR2 ANQGSEA. The CDR3 nucleotides are TGCAGCGTATCACAGGGTTCCTCTGGAAACACCATATATTTT. Protein: CSVSQGSSGNTIYF.